This entry describes one TCR beta chain. The CDR3 is made up of 15 amino acids. Germline CDR1 reads SGHAT; CDR2 reads FQNNGV. V was clipped by 1 base and J by 7 bases, with 14 bases between them. Sequencing was performed with immunoSEQ multiplex PCR; in TCRdb, only in-frame clones are kept and a portion is missing. The sample yields 430,000 or so clones, roughly 90% seen once. The sample originates from a study of blood T cell repertoires in COVID-19. About the research overall: PBMCs, B-cell-depleted T cells, or T cells provided the cDNA or gDNA that made up the material.

Participants came from 20 to 25 US areas, aged roughly 18 to 89 years. Cohort allocation depended upon clinical history that participants reported. Before they entered the study, exposed participants had met a COVID-19 case within 2 weeks. The receptor's source is a woman younger than 30 who had been exposed to COVID-19. The chain links TRBV11-2 to TRBJ2-1; D may be TRBD2 (6 bases). Sequencing input: PBMCs or T cells enriched from blood (not recorded which). CDR3 nucleotides: TGTGCCAGCAGCTTAGTCGGGGGATGGGGTAATGAGCAGTTCTTC. Translating gives CASSLVGGWGNEQFF. Filled out from reference TRBV11-2 and TRBJ2-1, the complete variable domain reads EAGVAQSPRYKIIEKRQSVAFWCNPISGHATLYWYQQILGQGPKLLIQFQNNGVVDDSQLPKDRFSAERLKGVDSTLKIQPAKLEDSAVYLCASSLVGGWGNEQFFGPGTRLTVL.